The 18 T cell receptor beta chains below were found in one sample sequenced in a study of radiotherapy plus CTLA-4 blockade in lung cancer. Produced via immunoSEQ multiplex PCR; TCRdb's table is partial and in-frame only. The data contain some 34,000 clones, just under 75% of them singletons. This specimen consisted of peripheral blood, obtained from a patient treated with radiotherapy plus ipilimumab. These receptors were obtained from a human donor with non-small cell lung cancer who had stable disease on radiotherapy plus ipilimumab.

The chain carries TRBV5-1 and TRBJ2-5; the D is unclear. Germline CDR1 reads SGHRS; CDR2 reads YFSETQ. The CDR3 consists of 11 residues. With 4 bases removed from V and 1 base from J, the gap between germline ends came to 2 bases. The CDR3 DNA reads as TGCGCCAGCAGCCGCCAAGAGACCCAGTACTTC. Its translation is CASSRQETQYF.

V usage is TRBV7-2 and J usage is TRBJ1-2; D is unresolved. This CDR3 contains 15 residues. V was shortened by 1 base and J by 4 bases, with 13 bases between the two germline ends. Germline loops: CDR1 SGHTA, CDR2 FQGNSA. The CDR3 sequence is CASSLGSLLGYGYTF. The DNA of the CDR3 is TGTGCCAGCAGCTTAGGCAGCCTGCTAGGCTATGGCTACACCTTC.

The sample holds a few counts of this clone. V and J are TRBV7-9 and TRBJ1-2; 7 positions match TRBD1. V shed 2 bases and J 7 bases; nucleotides not matched to a gene: 4. The CDR3 runs to 13 residues. CDR1 SEHNR and CDR2 FQNEAQ come from the germline V gene (reference sequence). CDR3 nucleotide sequence: TGTGCCAGCAGCTTACCCAGGGGGTTTGGCTACACCTTC. Encoded protein: CASSLPRGFGYTF. The full variable domain, completed using reference TRBV7-9 and TRBJ1-2, is DTGVSQNPRHKITKRGQNVTFRCDPISEHNRLYWYRQTLGQGPEFLTYFQNEAQLEKSRLLSDRFSAERPKGSFSTLEIQRTEQGDSAMYLCASSLPRGFGYTFGSGTRLTVV.

The chain joins TRBV15 to TRBJ1-2, with a possible D match to TRBD1 (5 bases). The germline V gene has CDR1 LNHNV and CDR2 YYDKDF (reference sequence). There are 13 residues in the CDR3. Trimming took off 7 bases at V and 1 base at J, with 10 bases between the two ends. CDR3 sequence reads: CATTRQGNYGYTF. CDR3 in DNA: TGTGCCACCACCCGGCAGGGTAACTATGGCTACACCTTC.

The rearrangement uses TRBV10-1 and TRBJ2-3, with 9 bases lining up with TRBD1. Germline V gene sequence: CDR1 WNHNN, CDR2 SYGVQD (reference sequence). The CDR3 has 15 residues. J was trimmed by 6 bases and V by 0 bases; bases with no gene match: 4. This CDR3 reads CASSESGTGSDTQYF. CDR3 bases: TGCGCCAGCAGTGAGTCGGGGACAGGGTCGGATACGCAGTATTTT.

This clone was found once. The J gene is TRBJ2-7, the V gene TRBV27; TRBD2 matches at 9 bases. V shed 6 bases, J shed 7 bases, and the junction held 10 bases outside the gene matches. Germline assignment: CDR1 MNHEY and CDR2 SMNVEV (reference sequence). CDR3 length equals 14 residues. As DNA, the CDR3 is TGTGCCAGCAGCCTCATAGCGGGGGTAGGGGAGCAGTACTTC. Its translation is CASSLIAGVGEQYF.

This clone was counted a few times. The chain joins TRBV5-4 to TRBJ2-7, with 7 bases identical to TRBD1. V dropped 0 bases and J dropped 3; count of bases not matched to a gene: 6. CDR3 size: 15 residues. The V gene's germline CDR1 is SGHNT and CDR2 YYREEE (reference sequence). CDR3 protein: CASSLGTGSVYEQYF. In DNA form, the CDR3 reads TGTGCCAGCAGCTTGGGGACAGGAAGCGTCTACGAGCAGTACTTC.

The chain employs TRBV5-8 and TRBJ1-6; TRBD1 aligns across 9 bases. Germline CDR1 reads SGHTS; CDR2 reads YDEGEE. The CDR3 covers 17 residues. Germline trimming cut 2 bases from V and 8 bases from J; bases unmatched to any gene: 11. In DNA form, the CDR3 reads TGTGCCAGCAGCTTACACACGGGACAGGGAATAGATTCACCCCTCCACTTT. Translation gives CASSLHTGQGIDSPLHF.

This clone was picked up one time. The chain couples TRBV11-3 to TRBJ2-3; 9 nucleotides match TRBD1. CDR3 size: 15 residues. The germline V gene encodes CDR1 SGHNT and CDR2 YENEEA. After removal of 6 bases from V and 3 bases from J, the junction contained 7 bases not matched to a gene. The DNA of the CDR3 is TGTGCCAGCAGTTCCACAGGGGGCGGAACAGATACGCAGTATTTT. Translating gives CASSSTGGGTDTQYF.

The chain recombines TRBV2 with TRBJ1-2; D perhaps matches TRBD1 (6 bases). This CDR3 comprises 15 residues. CDR1 is SNHLY, CDR2 FYNNEI, per germline. V shed 6 bases and J shed 7 bases, with 21 bases lying between them. This CDR3 is CASSLGGAKGGGYTF. CDR3 bases: TGTGCCAGCAGCCTTGGGGGGGCCAAAGGCGGTGGCTACACCTTC.

This CDR3 reads CASSAGGLPETQYF. The CDR3 bases are TGCGCCAGCAGCGCGGGGGGCCTTCCTGAGACCCAGTACTTC. The V gene is TRBV10-2, the J gene TRBJ2-5; the match to TRBD2 covers 8 bases. Trimming at V came to 6 bases and at J to 5 bases, leaving 8 bases not matched to a gene. This CDR3 has 14 amino acids. Germline V gene sequence: CDR1 WSHSY, CDR2 SAAADI.

J is TRBJ2-1 and V is TRBV7-2, with TRBD2 matching 8 bases. This CDR3 comprises 14 residues. Germline lookup yields CDR1 SGHTA and CDR2 FQGNSA. With 8 bases clipped from V and 1 base from J, the junction kept 4 bases outside the gene matches. The CDR3 nucleotides read TGTGCCAGCGGCGGGGGGCCGTCCTACAATGAGCAGTTCTTC. As protein: CASGGGPSYNEQFF.

This chain joins TRBV15 and TRBJ2-6; maybe TRBD1 (7 bases). In germline, CDR1 is LNHNV, CDR2 YYDKDF (reference sequence). The CDR3 extends over 18 amino acids. The V gene lost 0 bases and the J gene lost 2 bases, with 14 bases spanning the gap. In nucleotides, the CDR3 is TGTGCCACCAGCAGAGATGCGACAGGGAGGCCTGGGGCCAACGTCCTGACTTTC. Its translation is CATSRDATGRPGANVLTF.

This clone appeared once. The rearrangement uses TRBV7-2 and TRBJ2-1; 7 positions agree with TRBD2. Germline V gene sequence: CDR1 SGHTA, CDR2 FQGNSA. The J segment lost 7 bases and the V segment lost 2 bases, leaving 5 bases of the junction unmatched. The length of the CDR3 is 14 residues. The CDR3 DNA is TGTGCCAGCAGCTTAACGGGGGGACGGAATGAGCAGTTCTTC. Amino acid sequence: CASSLTGGRNEQFF. Full variable domain (missing parts from reference TRBV7-2 and TRBJ2-1): GAGVSQSPSNKVTEKGKDVELRCDPISGHTALYWYRQSLGQGLEFLIYFQGNSAPDKSGLPSDRFSAERTGGSVSTLTIQRTQQEDSAVYLCASSLTGGRNEQFFGPGTRLTVL.

The rearrangement uses TRBV5-1 and TRBJ1-4, with D perhaps matching TRBD1 (5 bases). Per the germline V gene, CDR1 is SGHRS and CDR2 is YFSETQ. This CDR3 region has 17 residues. Between the trimmed V and J ends, which lost 3 bases and 1 base, there was a span of 16 bases. The CDR3: CASSWDSGWGTNEKLFF. As DNA, the CDR3 is TGCGCCAGCAGCTGGGACTCCGGATGGGGAACTAATGAAAAACTGTTTTTT.

The V call is TRBV5-1, the J call TRBJ2-5; 7 nucleotides align to TRBD2. In germline, CDR1 is SGHRS, CDR2 YFSETQ. After removal of 0 bases from V and 4 bases from J, the junction contained 9 bases not matched to a gene. The CDR3 consists of 16 residues. The CDR3, as DNA: TGCGCCAGCAGCTTGGGCGTCACTAGCGCGGGAGAGACCCAGTACTTC. Its translation: CASSLGVTSAGETQYF.

The chain links TRBV19 to TRBJ2-1; possible D gene TRBD2, 5 bases. V was trimmed by 3 bases and J by 4 bases, leaving 16 bases between them. This CDR3 has 16 amino acids. CDR1 is LNHDA and CDR2 is SQIVND in the germline V gene (reference sequence). DNA of the CDR3: TGTGCCAGTAGTATTTCCCCCCTAGCATTTTACAATGAGCAGTTCTTC. Translated: CASSISPLAFYNEQFF.

V gene TRBV29-1 combines with J gene TRBJ2-3; no clear D gene. The CDR3 is 13 amino acids. Trimming pared 3 bases from V and 0 bases from J, leaving 7 bases between. Germline V lookup: CDR1 SQVTM, CDR2 ANQGSEA. CDR3 amino acids: CSVDDTSTDTQYF. The CDR3 DNA is TGCAGCGTTGACGACACTAGCACAGATACGCAGTATTTT.